The 22 T cell receptor beta chains reported below all come from one sample, sequenced in a study of early stage breast cancer tumors. Generated by immunoSEQ multiplex PCR, the TCRdb table keeps only in-frame clones and is missing some. Of roughly 58,000 clones listed, about 93% are singletons. The specimen was blood. Every receptor here comes from a person aged 70 to 85 with breast cancer.

The chain is built from TRBV18 and TRBJ2-3; D gene ambiguous. CDR3 length: 13 residues. Germline-derived CDR1 and CDR2 are KGHSH and LQKENI. Trimming pared 8 bases from V and 1 base from J, leaving 10 bases between. CDR3 residues: CASIDSGTDTQYF. For the CDR3, the DNA is TGTGCCAGCATTGACTCGGGCACAGATACGCAGTATTTT.

The V and J genes are TRBV6-5 and TRBJ1-2; TRBD1 aligns across 7 bases. CDR1 is MNHEY, CDR2 SVGAGI, per germline. Losses at the gene ends were 6 bases for V and 4 bases for J; bases not matched to a gene: 5. This CDR3 spans 13 amino acids. This CDR3 reads CASRETGSYGYTF. The CDR3 nucleotides are TGTGCCAGCAGAGAGACAGGGAGCTATGGCTACACCTTC.

The rearrangement links TRBV5-1 to TRBJ1-1; the D is unclear. The CDR3 is 16 amino acids. CDR1 is SGHRS and CDR2 is YFSETQ in the germline V gene. V lost 4 bases, J lost 1 base, and 17 bases lay in between. CDR3 in amino acids: CASSLWLGAANTEAFF. CDR3 sequence (DNA): TGCGCCAGCAGCCTGTGGTTGGGCGCAGCGAACACTGAAGCTTTCTTT.

The CDR3 DNA reads as TGCAGCGGGATTGGACAGAGCTCTGGAAACACCATATATTTT. Translated, it gives CSGIGQSSGNTIYF. This rearrangement joins TRBV29-1 to TRBJ1-3; tentatively, D is TRBD1 (6 bases). Germline V CDR1 and CDR2: SQVTM, ANQGSEA. Trimming cost V 7 bases and J 0 bases, with 13 bases left between them. This CDR3 has 14 amino acids.

The genes are TRBV30 and TRBJ1-5; TRBD1 is a possible D gene (5 bases). V lost 2 bases and J 6 bases, leaving 14 bases between the germline ends. CDR1 GTSNPN and CDR2 SVGIG come from the germline V gene (reference sequence). The CDR3 length is 14 residues. The CDR3 sequence is CAWSTPGWSQPQHF. CDR3 coding DNA: TGTGCCTGGAGTACTCCAGGGTGGAGTCAGCCCCAGCATTTT.

This sequence joins TRBV4-1 and TRBJ2-3; no clear D gene. Trimming shortened V by 3 bases and J by 6 bases, and 19 bases separated the two germline ends. There are 16 residues in the CDR3. Germline-derived CDR1 and CDR2 are MGHRA and YSYEKL. In DNA, the CDR3 is TGCGCCAGCAGCCACACTGCCGCCTCTCGGTGGGATACGCAGTATTTT. It yields the protein CASSHTAASRWDTQYF.

Of note for this clone: The CDR3 ends on some other residue instead of the conserved phenylalanine or tryptophan, so this is likely a read error. The chain links TRBV25-1 to TRBJ1-2; D possibly corresponds to TRBD1 (5 bases). From germline, CDR1 is MGHDK and CDR2 SYGVNS. This CDR3 spans 13 amino acids. Deletions cut 4 bases from V and 5 bases from J, with 11 bases between. The CDR3 DNA follows: TGTGCCAGCAGTGGAGACAGTACTTATGGCTACACCCTC. It encodes CASSGDSTYGYTL.

The J gene is TRBJ1-1, the V gene TRBV21-1; the D call in the table, TRBD1, was not verified against the DNA. TRBV21-1 is termed a pseudogene. The CDR3 totals 11 residues. In DNA, the CDR3 is TGTGCCAGCAACAGGGTTCCTGAAGCTTTCTTT. It translates to CASNRVPEAFF.

This sequence joins TRBV11-2 and TRBJ2-1; 7 positions agree with TRBD2. The ends lost 3 bases at V and 5 bases at J; junction bases unmatched: 10. CDR3 size: 16 residues. Germline CDR1 SGHAT, CDR2 FQNNGV. CDR3 residues: CASSFRGSGINNEQFF. CDR3 DNA sequence: TGTGCCAGCAGCTTCCGGGGGAGCGGGATCAACAATGAGCAGTTCTTC. Based on the CDR3 plus reference TRBV11-2 and TRBJ2-1, the full variable domain is EAGVAQSPRYKIIEKRQSVAFWCNPISGHATLYWYQQILGQGPKLLIQFQNNGVVDDSQLPKDRFSAERLKGVDSTLKIQPAKLEDSAVYLCASSFRGSGINNEQFFGPGTRLTVL.

V is TRBV7-2 and J is TRBJ2-5; TRBD2 is a possible D gene (7 bases). Trimming took 3 bases from V and 5 from J, leaving 25 bases between them. The CDR3 totals 18 residues. Germline V lookup: CDR1 SGHTA, CDR2 FQGNSA. CDR3 nucleotide sequence: TGTGCCAGCAGCTTTGTTTTAATTTTGGGGGGGGCCGGGGAGACCCAGTACTTC. Translated: CASSFVLILGGAGETQYF. Variable domain in full (rest from reference TRBV7-2 and TRBJ2-5): GAGVSQSPSNKVTEKGKDVELRCDPISGHTALYWYRQSLGQGLEFLIYFQGNSAPDKSGLPSDRFSAERTGGSVSTLTIQRTQQEDSAVYLCASSFVLILGGAGETQYFGPGTRLLVL.

The J gene is TRBJ1-3, the V gene TRBV5-3; D perhaps matches TRBD1 (6 bases). TRBV5-3 carries the ORF label, with uncertain function. The CDR3 has 15 amino acids. Trimming cost V 4 bases and J 0 bases, with 11 bases left between them. The CDR3 protein is CARSGGGGSGNTIYF. CDR3 DNA sequence: TGTGCCAGAAGCGGAGGGGGGGGCTCTGGAAACACCATATATTTT.

The genes are TRBV7-2 and TRBJ2-2, with D hard to call. V was pared by 3 bases and J by 4 bases, with 12 bases between. The germline gives CDR1 SGHTA, CDR2 FQGNSA. CDR3 length: 15 amino acids. The CDR3 is CASSLGWLGTGELFF. The CDR3 nucleotides are TGTGCCAGCAGCTTGGGCTGGCTCGGCACCGGGGAGCTGTTTTTT.

The chain links TRBV10-3 to TRBJ2-3; TRBD1 matches at 8 bases. CDR3 size: 15 residues. V lost 5 bases, J lost 2 bases, and 6 bases stayed unmatched. The germline CDR1 and CDR2 sequences are ENHRY and SYGVKD. CDR3 loop: CAISTGTGSTDTQYF. Written as DNA, the CDR3 is TGTGCCATCAGTACCGGGACAGGCTCCACAGATACGCAGTATTTT.

The V gene is TRBV10-3, the J gene TRBJ2-3, with a tentative D call TRBD2 (5 bases). In germline, CDR1 is ENHRY, CDR2 SYGVKD. Trimming removed 4 bases from V and 4 bases from J, with 9 bases in between. The CDR3 totals 13 residues. The CDR3 DNA is TGTGCCATCAGTGCCTACGGGGCAGATACGCAGTATTTT. Translated: CAISAYGADTQYF.

The chain is built from TRBV4-2 and TRBJ2-7; TRBD2 matches 8 bases. The germline CDR1 and CDR2 sequences are LGHNA and YNFKEQ. V shed 1 base and J 9 bases; nucleotides not matched to a gene: 17. This CDR3 spans 17 amino acids. The DNA for the CDR3 is TGTGCCAGCAGCCAAGTTCATGGGACTAGGGCTGGGGGGCGGCAGTACTTC. Protein: CASSQVHGTRAGGRQYF.

This sequence joins TRBV9 and TRBJ2-7; 14 nucleotides match TRBD2. The V gene end was trimmed by 4 bases and the J gene end by 1 base; junction bases not matched to a gene: 4. The CDR3 runs 16 residues. Germline CDR1 is SGDLS and CDR2 is YYNGEE. CDR3 sequence: CASSFGLAGGSYEQYF. DNA of the CDR3: TGTGCCAGCAGCTTCGGACTAGCGGGGGGTTCCTACGAGCAGTACTTC.

The chain joins TRBV19 to TRBJ1-5; D uncertain. Germline assignment: CDR1 LNHDA and CDR2 SQIVND (reference sequence). CDR3 size: 14 residues. V lost 7 bases, J lost 2 bases, and 12 bases lay in between. The CDR3: CASTSIQRNQPQHF. The CDR3 DNA reads TGTGCCAGTACCTCGATACAGCGCAATCAGCCCCAGCATTTT.

This chain joins TRBV5-1 and TRBJ1-5, with D perhaps TRBD1 (6 bases). V lost 3 bases and J lost 2, with 12 bases in between. This CDR3 comprises 15 residues. CDR1 is SGHRS and CDR2 is YFSETQ in the germline V gene. The CDR3 region has the DNA TGCGCCAGCAGCTCCGGGGGGGGCGGCAATCAGCCCCAGCATTTT. It specifies CASSSGGGGNQPQHF. The full variable domain, with the rest looked up from reference TRBV5-1 and TRBJ1-5, is KAGVTQTPRYLIKTRGQQVTLSCSPISGHRSVSWYQQTPGQGLQFLFEYFSETQRNKGNFPGRFSGRQFSNSRSEMNVSTLELGDSALYLCASSSGGGGNQPQHFGDGTRLSIL.

The chain employs TRBV27 and TRBJ2-1; possibly TRBD2 for D (5 bases). Per the germline V gene, CDR1 is MNHEY and CDR2 is SMNVEV (reference sequence). The CDR3 loop spans 12 amino acids. The CDR3 sequence is CVAEGRYNEQFF. CDR3 in DNA: TGTGTCGCCGAGGGCCGGTACAATGAGCAGTTCTTC.

The rearrangement links TRBV28 to TRBJ2-1; 11 bases match TRBD2. Germline CDR1 reads MDHEN; CDR2 reads SYDVKM. This CDR3 spans 15 amino acids. The ends lost 7 bases at V and 5 bases at J; junction bases unmatched: 7. The CDR3 region is CASTMTSGDDNEQFF. For the CDR3, the DNA is TGTGCCAGCACCATGACTAGCGGGGATGACAATGAGCAGTTCTTC.

V usage is TRBV28 and J usage is TRBJ2-7, with 9 bases fitting TRBD1. With 7 bases clipped from V and 3 bases from J, the junction kept 7 bases outside the gene matches. The CDR3 runs 14 residues. Germline loops: CDR1 MDHEN, CDR2 SYDVKM. CDR3 sequence: CASIKPGQGYEQYF. The CDR3 region has the DNA TGTGCCAGCATCAAACCGGGACAGGGCTACGAGCAGTACTTC.

This clone has just one count. This chain connects TRBV29-1 to TRBJ2-7, with 11 bases fitting TRBD1. This CDR3 comprises 12 residues. V shed 7 bases and J 6 bases; nucleotides not matched to a gene: 5. The germline V gene has CDR1 SQVTM and CDR2 ANQGSEA. The CDR3 bases are TGCAGCGGGGGACAGGGGGGTAGCGAGCAGTACTTC. Translating gives CSGGQGGSEQYF.